Described below is a single TCR beta chain sequence and its context. The antigen is not known. This record comes from a study of shared clonotypes between healthy human individuals. The study, taken as a whole, reports: Enrolling few donors narrowed the genetic and exposure-history diversity that was represented. Though the depth was large, rarefaction showed that sorted-subset sequencing was incomplete.

In the authors' workflow: Junction-only immunoSEQ data arrived without quality scores, meaning filtering differed. Profiling relied on immunoSEQ multiplex PCR, and the TCRdb table lists in-frame clones only, not all of them. V and J calls and clone size follow that table, whereas D and trimming were derived from the DNA. The profile shows 1.5 million to 1.9 million clones, approximately 98% of them singletons. This receptor was obtained from a man aged 25 to 40 in good health. Specimen: naive CD4+ T cells sorted from blood. Subset given: CD45RA+ positively selected.

The CDR3 sequence: CASSYPRGQPGTEAFF. In DNA, the CDR3 is TGTGCCAGCAGTTACCCCAGGGGGCAACCTGGCACTGAAGCTTTCTTT. V and J are TRBV6-5 and TRBJ1-1; 8 nucleotides align to TRBD1. This CDR3 comprises 16 residues. The ends lost 2 bases at V and 4 bases at J; junction bases unmatched: 9. CDR1 is MNHEY and CDR2 is SVGAGI in the germline V gene.